This T cell receptor beta chain appears in the sequencing data of a study of cytomegalovirus exposure and HLA in healthy donors. Study observations and caveats: An ancestry cluster, one associated with Asian ancestry, reportedly showed fewer N-insertions than the 666-donor mean in a later analysis. Later, an analysis found that common viral pathogens appeared to be linked with several of the most significant clusters. The study flagged roughly 150 TCR beta chains as cytomegalovirus-associated. Across donors, sequencing depth was assumed by presence/absence analyses to be roughly uniform.

V was clipped by 1 base and J by 0 bases, with 4 bases between them. This CDR3 region has 14 residues. CDR1 and CDR2 (germline): SGHAT, FQNNGV. This clone was found a few times. The antigen remains unidentified. PCR primers comprised 60 Vbeta and 13 Jbeta primers. TCRdb keeps only in-frame clones here, not all; method: immunoSEQ multiplex PCR. The data hold roughly 130,000 clones, with around 86% observed a single time. The chain has TRBV11-2 and TRBJ1-3; unclear D gene. The sequencing sample was made of PBMCs. This clonotype originated in a man younger than 45 in good health and CMV-seronegative. In DNA form, the CDR3 reads TGTGCCAGCAGCTTAGGGAGCTCTGGAAACACCATATATTTT. Translated: CASSLGSSGNTIYF.